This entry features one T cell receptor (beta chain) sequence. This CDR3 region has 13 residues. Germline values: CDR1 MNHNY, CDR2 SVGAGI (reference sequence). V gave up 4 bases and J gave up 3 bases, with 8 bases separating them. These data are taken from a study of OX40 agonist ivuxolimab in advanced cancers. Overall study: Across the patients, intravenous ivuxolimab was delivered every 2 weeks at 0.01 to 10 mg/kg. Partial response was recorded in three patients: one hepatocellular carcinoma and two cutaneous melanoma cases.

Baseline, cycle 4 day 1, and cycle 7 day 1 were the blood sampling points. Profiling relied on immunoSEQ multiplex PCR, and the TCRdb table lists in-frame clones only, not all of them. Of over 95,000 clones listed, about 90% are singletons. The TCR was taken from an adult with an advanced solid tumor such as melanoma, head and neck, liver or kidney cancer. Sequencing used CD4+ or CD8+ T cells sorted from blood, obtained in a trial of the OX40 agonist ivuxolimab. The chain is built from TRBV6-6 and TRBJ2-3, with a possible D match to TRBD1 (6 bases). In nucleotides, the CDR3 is TGTGCCAGCAGTTTGGACAGTACAGATACGCAGTATTTT. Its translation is CASSLDSTDTQYF.